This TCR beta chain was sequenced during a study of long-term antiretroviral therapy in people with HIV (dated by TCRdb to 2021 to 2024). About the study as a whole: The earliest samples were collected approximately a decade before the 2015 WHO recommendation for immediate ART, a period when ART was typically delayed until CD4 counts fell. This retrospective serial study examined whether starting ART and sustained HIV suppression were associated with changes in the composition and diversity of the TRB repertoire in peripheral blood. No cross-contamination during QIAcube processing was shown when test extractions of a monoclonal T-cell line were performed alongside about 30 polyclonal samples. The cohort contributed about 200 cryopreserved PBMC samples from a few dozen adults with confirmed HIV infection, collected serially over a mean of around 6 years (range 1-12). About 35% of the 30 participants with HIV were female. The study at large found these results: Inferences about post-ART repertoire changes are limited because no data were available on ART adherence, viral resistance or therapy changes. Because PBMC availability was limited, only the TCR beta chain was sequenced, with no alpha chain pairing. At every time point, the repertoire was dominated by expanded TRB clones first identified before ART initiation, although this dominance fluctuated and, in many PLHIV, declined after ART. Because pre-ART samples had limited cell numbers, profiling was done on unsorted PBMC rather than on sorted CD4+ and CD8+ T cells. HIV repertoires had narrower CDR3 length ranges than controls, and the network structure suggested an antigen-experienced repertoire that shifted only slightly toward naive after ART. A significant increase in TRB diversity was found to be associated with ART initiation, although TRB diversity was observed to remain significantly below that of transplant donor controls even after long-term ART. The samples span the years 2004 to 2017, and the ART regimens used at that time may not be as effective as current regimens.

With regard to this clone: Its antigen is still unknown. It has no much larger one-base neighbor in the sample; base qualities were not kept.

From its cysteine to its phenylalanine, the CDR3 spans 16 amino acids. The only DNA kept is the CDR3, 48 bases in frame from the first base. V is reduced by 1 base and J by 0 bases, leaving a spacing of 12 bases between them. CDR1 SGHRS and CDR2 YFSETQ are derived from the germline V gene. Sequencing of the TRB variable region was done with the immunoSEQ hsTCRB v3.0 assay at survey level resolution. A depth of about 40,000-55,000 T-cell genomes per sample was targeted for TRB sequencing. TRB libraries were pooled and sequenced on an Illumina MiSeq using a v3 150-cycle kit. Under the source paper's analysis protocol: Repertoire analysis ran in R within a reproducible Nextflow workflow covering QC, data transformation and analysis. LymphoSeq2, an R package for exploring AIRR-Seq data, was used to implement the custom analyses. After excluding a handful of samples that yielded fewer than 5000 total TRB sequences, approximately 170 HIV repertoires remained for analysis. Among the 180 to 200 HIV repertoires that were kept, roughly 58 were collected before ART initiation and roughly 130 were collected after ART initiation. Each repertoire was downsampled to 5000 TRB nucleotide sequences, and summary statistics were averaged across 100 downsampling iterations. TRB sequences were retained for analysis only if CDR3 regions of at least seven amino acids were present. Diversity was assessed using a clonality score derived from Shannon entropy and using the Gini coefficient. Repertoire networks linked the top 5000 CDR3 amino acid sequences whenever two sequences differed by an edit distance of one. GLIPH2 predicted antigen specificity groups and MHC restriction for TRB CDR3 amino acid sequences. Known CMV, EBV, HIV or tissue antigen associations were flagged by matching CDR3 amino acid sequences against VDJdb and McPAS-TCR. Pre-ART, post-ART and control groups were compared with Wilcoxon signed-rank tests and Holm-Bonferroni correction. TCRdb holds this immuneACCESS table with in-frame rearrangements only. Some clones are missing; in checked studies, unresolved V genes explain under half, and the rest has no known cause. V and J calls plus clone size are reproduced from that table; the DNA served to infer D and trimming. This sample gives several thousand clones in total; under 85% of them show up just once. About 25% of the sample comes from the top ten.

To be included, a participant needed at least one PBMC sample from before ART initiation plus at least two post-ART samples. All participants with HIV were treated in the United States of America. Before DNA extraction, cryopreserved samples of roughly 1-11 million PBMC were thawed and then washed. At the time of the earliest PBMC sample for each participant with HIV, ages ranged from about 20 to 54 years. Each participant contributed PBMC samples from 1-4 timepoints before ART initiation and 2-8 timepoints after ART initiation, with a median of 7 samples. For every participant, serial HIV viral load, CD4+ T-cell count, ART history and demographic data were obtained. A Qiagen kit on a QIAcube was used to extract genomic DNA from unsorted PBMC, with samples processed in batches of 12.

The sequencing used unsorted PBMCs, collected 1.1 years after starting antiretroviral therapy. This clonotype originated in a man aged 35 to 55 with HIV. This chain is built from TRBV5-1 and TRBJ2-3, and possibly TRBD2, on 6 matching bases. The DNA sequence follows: TGCGCCAGCAGCTTGCAAGGAGGGGTTAGCACAGATACGCAGTATTTT. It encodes CASSLQGGVSTDTQYF.